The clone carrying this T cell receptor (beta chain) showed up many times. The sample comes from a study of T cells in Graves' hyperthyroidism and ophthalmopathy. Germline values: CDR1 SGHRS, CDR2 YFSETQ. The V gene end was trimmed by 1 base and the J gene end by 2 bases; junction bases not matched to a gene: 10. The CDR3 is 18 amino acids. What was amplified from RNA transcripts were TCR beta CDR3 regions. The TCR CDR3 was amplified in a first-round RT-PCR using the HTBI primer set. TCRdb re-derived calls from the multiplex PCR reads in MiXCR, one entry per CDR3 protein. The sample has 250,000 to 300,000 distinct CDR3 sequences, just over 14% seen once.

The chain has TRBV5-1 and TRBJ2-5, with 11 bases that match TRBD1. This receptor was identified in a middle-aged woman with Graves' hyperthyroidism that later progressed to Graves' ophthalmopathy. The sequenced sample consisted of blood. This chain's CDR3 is CASSLWGLRDRGQETQYF. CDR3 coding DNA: TGCGCCAGCAGCTTGTGGGGCCTTCGGGACAGGGGGCAAGAGACCCAGTACTTC.